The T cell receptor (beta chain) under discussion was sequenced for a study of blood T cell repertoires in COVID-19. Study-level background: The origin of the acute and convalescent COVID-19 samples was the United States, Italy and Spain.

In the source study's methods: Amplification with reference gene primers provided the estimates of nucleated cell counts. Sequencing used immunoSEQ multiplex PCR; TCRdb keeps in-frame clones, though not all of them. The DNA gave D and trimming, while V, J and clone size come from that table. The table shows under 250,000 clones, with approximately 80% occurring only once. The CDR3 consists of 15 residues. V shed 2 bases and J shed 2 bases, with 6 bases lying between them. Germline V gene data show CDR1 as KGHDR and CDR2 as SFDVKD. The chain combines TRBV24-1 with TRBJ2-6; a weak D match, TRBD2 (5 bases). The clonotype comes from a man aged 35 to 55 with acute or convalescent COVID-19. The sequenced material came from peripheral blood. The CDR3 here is CATSDSRAGANVLTF. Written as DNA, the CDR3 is TGTGCCACCAGTGATTCGAGGGCTGGGGCCAACGTCCTGACTTTC.